These 5 T cell receptor beta chains were all obtained from the same sample, sequenced in a study of regulatory T cells. Study conclusions and caveats: In CD3G-deficient patients, conventional CD4+ T cells were enriched for hydrophobic CDR3 residues at positions 6 and 7.

These receptors have no identified antigens. Amplification used 52 TRBV primers and 13 TRBJ primers. Method: immunoSEQ multiplex PCR; TCRdb's copy keeps in-frame clones and lacks some. The sample has under 45,000 clones, about 88% seen once. What was sequenced was conventional CD4+ T cells sorted from blood. The source of these receptors is a person aged 18-30 years with CD3G deficiency.

The CDR3 sequence is CASSLDRDSPLHF. The DNA of the CDR3 is TGCGCCAGCAGCTTGGATCGCGATTCACCCCTCCACTTT. The V and J genes are TRBV5-1 and TRBJ1-6, with unresolved D. The germline CDR1 and CDR2 sequences are SGHRS and YFSETQ. The germline V and J ends were trimmed by 0 bases and 8 bases, with 6 bases remaining between them. This CDR3 comprises 13 residues.

The chain uses TRBV5-1 and TRBJ1-2, with 7 nucleotides matching TRBD1. The germline CDR1 and CDR2 sequences are SGHRS and YFSETQ. J was trimmed by 4 bases and V by 4 bases; bases with no gene match: 4. The CDR3 totals 13 residues. CDR3 nucleotide sequence: TGCGCCAGCAGCCTGACAGGGACCTATGGCTACACCTTC. Its protein is CASSLTGTYGYTF.

The rearrangement uses TRBV27 and TRBJ1-1; 9 bases line up with TRBD1. V gave up 2 bases and J gave up 5 bases; unmatched junction bases: 6. The CDR3 is made up of 15 amino acids. Germline V CDR1 and CDR2: MNHEY, SMNVEV (reference sequence). CDR3: CASSLKGQGGTEAFF. CDR3 in DNA: TGTGCCAGCAGTTTAAAGGGACAGGGCGGAACTGAAGCTTTCTTT.

Notes on this clone: Other DNA variants within this sample encode the same CDR3. The rearrangement joins TRBV10-3 to TRBJ2-7; 7 bases fit TRBD2. This CDR3 region has 14 residues. The germline V gene encodes CDR1 ENHRY and CDR2 SYGVKD. V shed 2 bases, J shed 6 bases, and the junction held 7 bases outside the gene matches. CDR3 DNA sequence: TGTGCCATCAGTGAGACGGCGGGGGTAGGCGAGCAGTACTTC. Protein sequence: CAISETAGVGEQYF.

The rearrangement joins TRBV18 to TRBJ2-3; possibly TRBD1 or TRBD2 for D (5 bases each). The CDR3 runs 14 residues. V was clipped by 3 bases and J by 4 bases, with 11 bases between them. Germline-derived CDR1 and CDR2 are KGHSH and LQKENI. The CDR3: CASSPRGAADTQYF. The CDR3 DNA reads TGTGCCAGCTCACCCCGAGGGGCCGCAGATACGCAGTATTTT.